One sample yielded the 7 T cell receptor beta chains listed below, sequenced in a study of CD4 T cells in relation to SARS-CoV-2 and coronaviruses (dated by TCRdb to 2020 to 2022). CD4+ T cells from unexposed donors were collected before the COVID-19 pandemic (2011-2018). After more than nine days of culture, CD4+ T cells were isolated with the EasySep CD4+ T cell isolation kit. Libraries were made using the immunoSEQ multiplex PCR assay. Here the immuneACCESS table is served through TCRdb, limited to in-frame sequences with V and J called. Missing clones are a known gap in these copies; in checked studies unresolved V genes cover under half, and the rest lacks a known reason. The sample profile shows approximately 16,000 clones; 65% to 85% of them were found once. The ten most abundant clones make up around 9.1% of the sample. The antigens for these receptors are not known. Sequenced sample: CD4+ T cells from PBMCs, cultured in vitro. Source of these receptors: a human donor in good health.

This clone has more than one count but fewer than ten. V and J are TRBV27 and TRBJ2-3; D uncertain. Germline V gene data show CDR1 as MNHEY and CDR2 as SMNVEV (reference sequence). V was trimmed by 8 bases and J by 12 bases, leaving 15 bases between them. The length of the CDR3 is 11 residues. The CDR3 here is CASGSVQFQYF. The CDR3 DNA is TGTGCCAGCGGTTCGGTTCAGTTCCAGTATTTT.

This chain links TRBV5-1 with TRBJ2-2, with 9 bases lining up with TRBD2. Germline V lookup: CDR1 SGHRS, CDR2 YFSETQ. The CDR3 has 17 residues. V shed 7 bases and J 7 bases; nucleotides not matched to a gene: 17. The CDR3 DNA reads as TGCGCCAGCCAGCCAGGGCTAGCGGGAAAGATTCACGGGGAGCTGTTTTTT. It yields the protein CASQPGLAGKIHGELFF.

The J gene is TRBJ1-5, the V gene TRBV2; weak D call: TRBD1 (6 bases). Germline values: CDR1 SNHLY, CDR2 FYNNEI. Between the trimmed V and J ends, which lost 1 base and 6 bases, there was a span of 10 bases. The CDR3 is made up of 14 amino acids. CDR3 sequence reads: CASSEGRGPQPQHF. The DNA for the CDR3 is TGTGCCAGCAGTGAAGGTCGGGGGCCTCAGCCCCAGCATTTT. Combining the CDR3 with reference TRBV2 and TRBJ1-5 gives the whole variable domain EPEVTQTPSHQVTQMGQEVILRCVPISNHLYFYWYRQILGQKVEFLVSFYNNEISEKSEIFDDQFSVERPDGSNFTLKIRSTKLEDSAMYFCASSEGRGPQPQHFGDGTRLSIL.

V is TRBV6-1 and J is TRBJ2-4; 11 positions agree with TRBD2. Losses at the gene ends were 4 bases for V and 6 bases for J; bases not matched to a gene: 11. Germline CDR1 MNHNS, CDR2 SASEGT. This CDR3 is 17 amino acids long. CDR3: CASSATSGSRIGNIQYF. In DNA form, the CDR3 reads TGTGCCAGCAGTGCAACTAGCGGGAGTAGAATTGGAAACATTCAGTACTTC.

The gene calls are TRBV3-1 (or the pseudogene TRBV3-2) and TRBJ1-2, with D possibly matching TRBD1 (5 bases). The length of the CDR3 is 12 residues. CDR1 is LGHDT, CDR2 YNNKEL, per germline (reference sequence). V was trimmed by 7 bases and J by 8 bases, leaving 14 bases between them. The CDR3 DNA reads as TGTGCCAGCACGGGGGAATTCGGGGGCTACACCTTC. It is translated as CASTGEFGGYTF.

This clone was picked up one time. The chain uses TRBV19 and TRBJ1-5; D remains unclear. The CDR3 contains 17 residues. Trimming stripped 4 bases from V and 0 bases from J, with 16 bases between. Germline-derived CDR1 and CDR2 are LNHDA and SQIVND (reference sequence). The DNA for the CDR3 is TGTGCCAGTAGTACGAGACACGACCCAACTAGCAATCAGCCCCAGCATTTT. Translated: CASSTRHDPTSNQPQHF.

This clone was counted only a few times. The rearrangement uses TRBV14 and TRBJ1-1; D is possibly TRBD1 (5 bases). Germline values: CDR1 SGHDN, CDR2 FVKESK. This CDR3 region has 13 residues. V was clipped by 4 bases and J by 1 base, with 7 bases between them. CDR3 sequence: CASSLRANTEAFF. Here the CDR3 DNA reads TGTGCCAGCAGCCTCAGGGCGAACACTGAAGCTTTCTTT.